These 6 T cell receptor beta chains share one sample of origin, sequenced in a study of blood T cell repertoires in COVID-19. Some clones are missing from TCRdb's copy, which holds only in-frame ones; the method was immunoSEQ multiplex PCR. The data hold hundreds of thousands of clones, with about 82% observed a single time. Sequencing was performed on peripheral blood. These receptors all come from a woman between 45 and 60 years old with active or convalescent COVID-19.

CDR3 DNA: TGTGCCAGCAGCCGTCCAGGGGGTCTCGGGGAGCTGTTTTTT. This translates into CASSRPGGLGELFF. The V gene is TRBV7-9, the J gene TRBJ2-2; 7 bases are a match to TRBD1. Germline lookup yields CDR1 SEHNR and CDR2 FQNEAQ (reference sequence). The CDR3 runs 14 residues. Losses at the gene ends were 5 bases for V and 7 bases for J; bases not matched to a gene: 7.

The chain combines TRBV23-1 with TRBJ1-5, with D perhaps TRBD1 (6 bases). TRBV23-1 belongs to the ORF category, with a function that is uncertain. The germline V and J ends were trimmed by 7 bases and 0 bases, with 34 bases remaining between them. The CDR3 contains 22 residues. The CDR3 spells CASNSYPGHPTFSNYSNQPQHF. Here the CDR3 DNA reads TGCGCCAGCAACTCATATCCGGGACATCCTACCTTCTCGAATTATAGCAATCAGCCCCAGCATTTT.

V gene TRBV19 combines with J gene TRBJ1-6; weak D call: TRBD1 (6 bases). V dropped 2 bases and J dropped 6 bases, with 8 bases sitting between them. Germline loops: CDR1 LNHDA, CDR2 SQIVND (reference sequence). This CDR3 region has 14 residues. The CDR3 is CASSIRTVNSPLHF. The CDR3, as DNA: TGTGCCAGTAGTATAAGGACAGTTAATTCACCCCTCCACTTT.

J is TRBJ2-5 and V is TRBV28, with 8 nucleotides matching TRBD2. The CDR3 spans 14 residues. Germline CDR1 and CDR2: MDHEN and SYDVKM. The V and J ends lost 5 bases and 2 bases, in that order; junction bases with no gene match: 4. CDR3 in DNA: TGTGCCAGCAGTGAGATAGCGGGACAAGAGACCCAGTACTTC. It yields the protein CASSEIAGQETQYF. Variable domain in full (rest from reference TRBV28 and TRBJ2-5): DVKVTQSSRYLVKRTGEKVFLECVQDMDHENMFWYRQDPGLGLRLIYFSYDVKMKEKGDIPEGYSVSREKKERFSLILESASTNQTSMYLCASSEIAGQETQYFGPGTRLLVL.

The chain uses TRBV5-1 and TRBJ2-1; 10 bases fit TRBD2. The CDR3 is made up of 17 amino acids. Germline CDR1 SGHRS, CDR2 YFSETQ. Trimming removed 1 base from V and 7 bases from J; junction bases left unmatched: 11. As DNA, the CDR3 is TGCGCCAGCAGCTTGTTGGCTAGCGGGGGTTCTTCTAATGAGCAGTTCTTC. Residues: CASSLLASGGSSNEQFF.

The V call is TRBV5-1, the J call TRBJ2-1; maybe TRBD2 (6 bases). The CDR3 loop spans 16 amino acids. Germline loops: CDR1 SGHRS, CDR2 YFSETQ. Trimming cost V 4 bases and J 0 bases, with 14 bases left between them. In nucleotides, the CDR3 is TGCGCCAGCAGCCCCTTTGCGGGGACCTCCTACAATGAGCAGTTCTTC. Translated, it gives CASSPFAGTSYNEQFF.